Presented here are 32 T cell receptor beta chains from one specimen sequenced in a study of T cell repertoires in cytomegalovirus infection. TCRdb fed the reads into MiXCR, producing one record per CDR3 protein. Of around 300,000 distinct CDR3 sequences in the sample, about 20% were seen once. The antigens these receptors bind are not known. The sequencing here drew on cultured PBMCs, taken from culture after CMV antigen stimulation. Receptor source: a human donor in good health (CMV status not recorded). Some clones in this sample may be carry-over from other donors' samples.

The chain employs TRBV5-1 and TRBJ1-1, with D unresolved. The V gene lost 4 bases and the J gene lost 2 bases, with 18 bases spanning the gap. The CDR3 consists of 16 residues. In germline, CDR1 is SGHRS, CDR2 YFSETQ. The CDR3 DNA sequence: TGCGCCAGCAGCCCGTCATCGGACGCAAGAAACACTGAAGCTTTCTTT. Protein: CASSPSSDARNTEAFF.

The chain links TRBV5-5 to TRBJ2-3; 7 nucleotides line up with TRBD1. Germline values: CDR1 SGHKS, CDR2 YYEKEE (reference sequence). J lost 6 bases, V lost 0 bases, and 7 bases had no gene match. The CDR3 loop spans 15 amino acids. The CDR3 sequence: CASSLDIGGMDTQYF. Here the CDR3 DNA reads TGTGCCAGCAGCTTGGATATAGGGGGCATGGATACGCAGTATTTT.

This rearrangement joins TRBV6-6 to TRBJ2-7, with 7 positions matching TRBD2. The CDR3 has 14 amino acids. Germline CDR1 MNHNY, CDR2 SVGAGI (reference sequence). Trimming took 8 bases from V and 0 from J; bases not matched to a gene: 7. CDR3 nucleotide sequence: TGTGCCAGCTCTCGGGAGGCGAGCTCCTACGAGCAGTACGTC. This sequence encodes CASSREASSYEQYV.

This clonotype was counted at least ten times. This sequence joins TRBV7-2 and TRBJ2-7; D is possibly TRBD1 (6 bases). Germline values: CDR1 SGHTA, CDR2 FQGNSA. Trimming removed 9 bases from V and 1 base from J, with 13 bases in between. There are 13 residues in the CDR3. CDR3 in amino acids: CASMNRASYEQYF. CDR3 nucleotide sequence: TGTGCCAGTATGAACAGGGCTTCCTACGAGCAGTACTTC. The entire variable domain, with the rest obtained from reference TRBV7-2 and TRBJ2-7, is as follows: GAGVSQSPSNKVTEKGKDVELRCDPISGHTALYWYRQSLGQGLEFLIYFQGNSAPDKSGLPSDRFSAERTGGSVSTLTIQRTQQEDSAVYLCASMNRASYEQYFGPGTRLTVT.

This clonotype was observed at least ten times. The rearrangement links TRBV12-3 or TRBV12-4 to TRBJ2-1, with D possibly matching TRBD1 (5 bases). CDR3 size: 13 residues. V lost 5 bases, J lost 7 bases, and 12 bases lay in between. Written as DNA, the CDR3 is TGTGCCAGCAGTACCAACAGGTGGAATGAGCAGTTCTTC. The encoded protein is CASSTNRWNEQFF.

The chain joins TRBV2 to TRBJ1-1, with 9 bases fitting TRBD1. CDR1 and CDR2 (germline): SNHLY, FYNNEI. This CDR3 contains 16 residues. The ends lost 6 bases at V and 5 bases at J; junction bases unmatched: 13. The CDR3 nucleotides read TGTGCCAGCAGGCGGTCCCGGGACAGGGCTGAGACTGAAGCTTTCTTT. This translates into CASRRSRDRAETEAFF.

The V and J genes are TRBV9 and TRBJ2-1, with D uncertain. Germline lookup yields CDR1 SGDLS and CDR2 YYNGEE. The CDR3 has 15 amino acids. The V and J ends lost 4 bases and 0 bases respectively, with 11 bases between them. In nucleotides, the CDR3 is TGTGCCAGCAGCTCCACTCCTAGCTCCTACAATGAGCAGTTCTTC. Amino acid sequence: CASSSTPSSYNEQFF.

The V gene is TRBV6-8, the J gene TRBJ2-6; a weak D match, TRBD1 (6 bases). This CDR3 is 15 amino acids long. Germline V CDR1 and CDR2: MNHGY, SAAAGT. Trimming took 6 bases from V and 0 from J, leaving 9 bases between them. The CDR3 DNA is TGTGCCAGCAGGCGACAGGACTCTGGGGCCAACGTCCTGACTTTC. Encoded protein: CASRRQDSGANVLTF.

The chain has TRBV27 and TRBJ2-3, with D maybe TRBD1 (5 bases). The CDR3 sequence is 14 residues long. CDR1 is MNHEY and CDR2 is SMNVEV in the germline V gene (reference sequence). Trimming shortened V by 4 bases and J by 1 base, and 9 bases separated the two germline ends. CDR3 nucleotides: TGTGCCAGCAGTTCTGAACAGGGCACAGATACGCAGTATTTT. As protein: CASSSEQGTDTQYF.

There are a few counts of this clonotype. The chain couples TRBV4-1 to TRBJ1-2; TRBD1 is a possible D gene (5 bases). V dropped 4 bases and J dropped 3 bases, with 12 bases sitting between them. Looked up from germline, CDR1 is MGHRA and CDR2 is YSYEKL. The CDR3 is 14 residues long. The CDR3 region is CASSLPGTYYGYTF. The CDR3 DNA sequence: TGCGCCAGCAGCCTGCCTGGGACTTACTATGGCTACACCTTC.

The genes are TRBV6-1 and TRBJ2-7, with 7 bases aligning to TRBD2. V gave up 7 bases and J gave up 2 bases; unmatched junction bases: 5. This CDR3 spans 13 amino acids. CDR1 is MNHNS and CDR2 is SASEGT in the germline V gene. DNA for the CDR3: TGTGCCAGCACGGCTCGGGGGGCCTACGAGCAGTACTTC. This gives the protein CASTARGAYEQYF.

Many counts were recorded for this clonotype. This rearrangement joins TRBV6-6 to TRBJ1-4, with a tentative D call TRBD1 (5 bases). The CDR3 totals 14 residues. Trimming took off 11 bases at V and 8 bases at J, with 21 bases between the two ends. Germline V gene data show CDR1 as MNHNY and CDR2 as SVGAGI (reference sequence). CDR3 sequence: CASMRGQGGEKLFF. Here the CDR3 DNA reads TGTGCCTCCATGCGCGGGCAGGGTGGCGAAAAACTGTTTTTT.

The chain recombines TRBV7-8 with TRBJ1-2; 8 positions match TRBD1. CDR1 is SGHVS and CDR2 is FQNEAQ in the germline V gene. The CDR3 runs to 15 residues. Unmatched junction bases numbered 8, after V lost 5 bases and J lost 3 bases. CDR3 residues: CASSLLDRGDYGYTF. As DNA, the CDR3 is TGTGCCAGCAGCCTATTAGACAGGGGAGACTATGGCTACACCTTC.

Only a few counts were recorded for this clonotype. The CDR3 sequence is CSARGQGENIQYF. The CDR3, as DNA: TGCAGTGCTAGAGGGCAGGGGGAAAACATTCAGTACTTC. V usage is TRBV20-1 and J usage is TRBJ2-4, with 7 bases matching TRBD1. V was pared by 1 base and J by 5 bases, with 2 bases of the junction left unmatched. CDR3 length equals 13 residues. Germline loops: CDR1 DFQATT, CDR2 SNEGSKA (reference sequence).

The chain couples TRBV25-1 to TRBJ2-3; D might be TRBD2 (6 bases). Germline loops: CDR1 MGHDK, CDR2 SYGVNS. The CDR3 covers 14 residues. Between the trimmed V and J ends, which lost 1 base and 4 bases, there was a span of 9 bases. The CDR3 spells CASSEWRGADTQYF. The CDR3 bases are TGTGCCAGCAGTGAATGGCGGGGCGCAGATACGCAGTATTTT. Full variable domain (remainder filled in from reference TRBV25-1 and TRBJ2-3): EADIYQTPRYLVIGTGKKITLECSQTMGHDKMYWYQQDPGMELHLIHYSYGVNSTEKGDLSSESTVSRIRTEHFPLTLESARPSHTSQYLCASSEWRGADTQYFGPGTRLTVL.

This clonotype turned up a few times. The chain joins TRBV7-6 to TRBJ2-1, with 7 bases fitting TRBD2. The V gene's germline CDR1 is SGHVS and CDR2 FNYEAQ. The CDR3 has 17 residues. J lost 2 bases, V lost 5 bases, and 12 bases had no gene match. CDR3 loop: CASSPTGGRRTYNEQFF. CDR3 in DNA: TGTGCCAGCAGCCCCACGGGGGGAAGGAGGACCTACAATGAGCAGTTCTTC.

CDR3 DNA: TGTGCCAGCAGTTACTCGAGGGCGGGGCTCACGGCTAACTATGGCTACACCTTC. Protein: CASSYSRAGLTANYGYTF. V gene TRBV6-6 combines with J gene TRBJ1-2; D may be TRBD1 (5 bases). This CDR3 region has 18 residues. Trimming removed 0 bases from V and 0 bases from J, with 17 bases in between. CDR1 and CDR2 from the germline V gene are MNHNY and SVGAGI (reference sequence).

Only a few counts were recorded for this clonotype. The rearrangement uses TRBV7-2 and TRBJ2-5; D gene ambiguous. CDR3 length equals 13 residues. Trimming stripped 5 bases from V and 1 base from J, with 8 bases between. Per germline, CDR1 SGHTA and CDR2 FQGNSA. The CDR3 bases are TGTGCCAGCAGCCCCTTTGCCCAAGAGACCCAGTACTTC. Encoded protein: CASSPFAQETQYF.

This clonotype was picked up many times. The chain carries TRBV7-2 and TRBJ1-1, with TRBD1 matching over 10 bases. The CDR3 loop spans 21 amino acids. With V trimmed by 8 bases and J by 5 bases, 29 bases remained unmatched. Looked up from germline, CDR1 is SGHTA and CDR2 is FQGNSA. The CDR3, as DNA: TGTGCCAGCGGATTGGGGAGCTTATCGGTGGTCGGGACAGGGGTGATAACTGAAGCTTTCTTT. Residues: CASGLGSLSVVGTGVITEAFF. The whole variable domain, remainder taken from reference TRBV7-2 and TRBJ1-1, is GAGVSQSPSNKVTEKGKDVELRCDPISGHTALYWYRQSLGQGLEFLIYFQGNSAPDKSGLPSDRFSAERTGGSVSTLTIQRTQQEDSAVYLCASGLGSLSVVGTGVITEAFFGQGTRLTVV.

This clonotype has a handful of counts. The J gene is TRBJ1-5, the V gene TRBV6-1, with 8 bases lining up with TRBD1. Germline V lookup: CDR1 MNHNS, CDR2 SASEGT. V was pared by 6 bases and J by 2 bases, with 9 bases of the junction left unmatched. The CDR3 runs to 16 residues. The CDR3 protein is CASRTGTGMGNQPQHF. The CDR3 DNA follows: TGTGCCAGCAGAACCGGGACAGGAATGGGCAATCAGCCCCAGCATTTT.

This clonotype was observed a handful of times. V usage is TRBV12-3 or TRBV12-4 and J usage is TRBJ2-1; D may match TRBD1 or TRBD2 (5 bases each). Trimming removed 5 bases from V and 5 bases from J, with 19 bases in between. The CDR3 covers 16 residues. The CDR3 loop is CASSPPTGTRNNEQFF. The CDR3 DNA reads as TGTGCCAGCAGTCCGCCTACCGGGACCAGAAACAATGAGCAGTTCTTC.

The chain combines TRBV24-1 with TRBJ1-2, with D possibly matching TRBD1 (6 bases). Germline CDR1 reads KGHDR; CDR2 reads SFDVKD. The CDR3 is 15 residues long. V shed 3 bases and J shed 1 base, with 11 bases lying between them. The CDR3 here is CATSDPRQVNYGYTF. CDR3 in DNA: TGTGCCACCAGTGATCCACGACAGGTTAACTATGGCTACACCTTC.

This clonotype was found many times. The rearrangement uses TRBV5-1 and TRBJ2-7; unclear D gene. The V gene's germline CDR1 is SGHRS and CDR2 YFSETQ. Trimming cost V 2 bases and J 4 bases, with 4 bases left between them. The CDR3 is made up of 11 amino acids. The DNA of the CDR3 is TGCGCCAGCAGCTTCGCTTACGAGCAGTACTTC. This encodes CASSFAYEQYF.

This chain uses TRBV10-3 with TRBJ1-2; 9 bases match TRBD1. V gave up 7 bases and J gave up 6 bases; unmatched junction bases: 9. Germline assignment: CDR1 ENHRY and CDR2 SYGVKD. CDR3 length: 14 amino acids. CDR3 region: CAIIPSQGADGYTF. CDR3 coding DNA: TGTGCCATCATCCCCTCACAGGGGGCGGATGGCTACACCTTC.

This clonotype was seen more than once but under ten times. CDR3 sequence: CASKGLLNTGELFF. The CDR3 DNA is TGTGCCAGCAAGGGACTTTTGAACACCGGGGAGCTGTTTTTT. This chain links TRBV12-3 or TRBV12-4 with TRBJ2-2; TRBD2 is a possible D gene (6 bases). The CDR3 totals 14 residues. V lost 7 bases and J 1 base, leaving 10 bases between the germline ends.

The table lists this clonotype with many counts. The CDR3 loop reads CASRGRAANYGYTF. CDR3 nucleotides: TGTGCCAGCAGGGGGAGGGCGGCTAACTATGGCTACACCTTC. V usage is TRBV2 and J usage is TRBJ1-2; D is unresolved. Trimming stripped 6 bases from V and 0 bases from J, with 11 bases between. CDR3 length equals 14 residues. CDR1 and CDR2 (germline): SNHLY, FYNNEI.

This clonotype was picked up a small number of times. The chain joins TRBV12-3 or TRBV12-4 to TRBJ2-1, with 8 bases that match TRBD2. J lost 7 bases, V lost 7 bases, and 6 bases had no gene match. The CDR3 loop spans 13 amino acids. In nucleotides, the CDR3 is TGTGCCAGCACTCCGGGGGGGACGAATGAGCAGTTCTTC. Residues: CASTPGGTNEQFF.

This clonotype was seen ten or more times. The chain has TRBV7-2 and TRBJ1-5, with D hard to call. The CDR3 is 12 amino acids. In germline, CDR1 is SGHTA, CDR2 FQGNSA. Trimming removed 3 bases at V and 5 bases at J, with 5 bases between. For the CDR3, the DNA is TGTGCCAGCAGCTTTGAGGATCAGCCCCAGCATTTT. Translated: CASSFEDQPQHF.

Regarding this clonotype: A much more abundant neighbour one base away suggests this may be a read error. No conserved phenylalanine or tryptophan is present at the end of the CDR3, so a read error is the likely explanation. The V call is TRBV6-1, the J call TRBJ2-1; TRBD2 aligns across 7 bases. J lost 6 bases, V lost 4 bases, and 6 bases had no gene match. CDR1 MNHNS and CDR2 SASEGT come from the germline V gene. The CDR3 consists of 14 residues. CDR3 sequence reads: CASSARLASNEQFV. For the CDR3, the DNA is TGTGCCAGCAGTGCTCGACTAGCAAGCAATGAGCAGTTCGTC.

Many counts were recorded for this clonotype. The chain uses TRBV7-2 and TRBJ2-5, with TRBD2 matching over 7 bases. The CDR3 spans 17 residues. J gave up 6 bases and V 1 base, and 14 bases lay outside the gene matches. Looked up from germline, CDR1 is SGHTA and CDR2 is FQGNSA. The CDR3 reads CASSLELGRERRQTQYF. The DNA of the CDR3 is TGTGCCAGCAGCTTAGAGTTGGGGCGGGAGAGGCGGCAGACCCAGTACTTC.

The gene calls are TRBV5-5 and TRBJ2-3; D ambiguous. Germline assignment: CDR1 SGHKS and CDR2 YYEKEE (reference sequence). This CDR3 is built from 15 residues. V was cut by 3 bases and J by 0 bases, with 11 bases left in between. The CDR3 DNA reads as TGTGCCAGCAGCTCCACCTGGATTAGCACAGATACGCAGTATTTT. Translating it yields CASSSTWISTDTQYF.

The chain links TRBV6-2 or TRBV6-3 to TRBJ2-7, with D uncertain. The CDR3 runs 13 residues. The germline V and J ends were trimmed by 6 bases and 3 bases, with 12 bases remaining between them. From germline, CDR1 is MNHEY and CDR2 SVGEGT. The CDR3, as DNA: TGTGCCAGCAGCCGAACTTATAGCTACGAGCAGTACGTC. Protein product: CASSRTYSYEQYV.